This TCR beta chain stems from a study of shared clonotypes between healthy human individuals. Overall study findings and caveats: Some naive CD4 clonotypes, 5% to 5.5%, turned up in common across a few donors.

Sequenced by immunoSEQ multiplex PCR; TCRdb stores in-frame clones only, minus some. The sample lists 2,500,000 or so clones, just under 95% occurring once. This clone occurred once. Its antigen is undetermined. The CDR3 covers 14 residues. Per the germline V gene, CDR1 is MDHEN and CDR2 is SYDVKM. V lost 10 bases to trimming and J lost 4 bases, with 17 bases between them. The source material was naive CD4+ T cells from PBMCs. Subset here: CD45RA+ positively selected. The chain recombines TRBV28 with TRBJ1-5; a weak D match, TRBD1 (5 bases). The sequence came from a man younger than 35 in good health. Some clones in this sample may be carry-over from other donors' samples. CDR3 bases: TGTGCCACTACTCTTCTCGGGGCAAATCAGCCCCAGCATTTT. This encodes CATTLLGANQPQHF.